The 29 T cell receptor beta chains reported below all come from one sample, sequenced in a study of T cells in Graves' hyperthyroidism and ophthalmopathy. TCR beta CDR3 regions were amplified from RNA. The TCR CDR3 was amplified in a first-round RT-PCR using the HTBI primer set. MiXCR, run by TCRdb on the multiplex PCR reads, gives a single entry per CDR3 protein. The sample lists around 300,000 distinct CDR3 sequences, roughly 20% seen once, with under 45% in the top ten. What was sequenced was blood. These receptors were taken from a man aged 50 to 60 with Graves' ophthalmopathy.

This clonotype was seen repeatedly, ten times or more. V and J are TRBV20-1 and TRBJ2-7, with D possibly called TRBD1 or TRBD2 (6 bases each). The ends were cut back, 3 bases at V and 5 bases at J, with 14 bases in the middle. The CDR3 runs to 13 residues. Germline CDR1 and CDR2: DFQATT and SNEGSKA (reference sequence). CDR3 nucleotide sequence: TGCAGTGCTAGGTCCCGGGGGCTAGACGAGCAGTACTTC. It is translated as CSARSRGLDEQYF.

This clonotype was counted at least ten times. The CDR3 DNA is TGCAGTGCGAGGACAGGGGGCTTTACAGATACGCAGTATTTT. Translated, it gives CSARTGGFTDTQYF. The rearrangement links TRBV20-1 to TRBJ2-3, with TRBD1 matching over 11 bases. Germline V gene sequence: CDR1 DFQATT, CDR2 SNEGSKA (reference sequence). V gave up 6 bases and J gave up 3 bases; unmatched junction bases: 5. The CDR3 consists of 14 residues.

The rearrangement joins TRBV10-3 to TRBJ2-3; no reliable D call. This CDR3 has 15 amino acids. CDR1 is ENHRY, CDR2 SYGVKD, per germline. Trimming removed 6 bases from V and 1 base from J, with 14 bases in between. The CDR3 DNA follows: TGTGCCATCAGGGCCCCCTCCGGGCGCACAGATACGCAGTATTTT. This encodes CAIRAPSGRTDTQYF.

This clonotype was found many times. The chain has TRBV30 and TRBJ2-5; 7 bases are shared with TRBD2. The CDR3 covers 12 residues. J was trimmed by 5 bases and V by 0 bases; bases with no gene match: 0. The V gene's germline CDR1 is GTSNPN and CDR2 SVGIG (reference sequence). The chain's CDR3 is CAWSVLAETQYF. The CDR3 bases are TGTGCCTGGAGTGTACTAGCGGAGACCCAGTACTTC.

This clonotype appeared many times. The CDR3 nucleotides are TGTGCCTGGAGTGTACGGGGCGGATTGGGCATTCAGTACTTC. It specifies CAWSVRGGLGIQYF. The gene calls are TRBV30 and TRBJ2-4; D may match TRBD1 or TRBD2 (5 bases each). V was trimmed by 0 bases and J by 9 bases, leaving 15 bases between them. Germline CDR1 reads GTSNPN; CDR2 reads SVGIG (reference sequence). The CDR3 length is 14 residues.

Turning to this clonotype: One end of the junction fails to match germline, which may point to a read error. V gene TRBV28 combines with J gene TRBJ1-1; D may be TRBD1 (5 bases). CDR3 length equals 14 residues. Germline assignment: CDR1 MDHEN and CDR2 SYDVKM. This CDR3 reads CATQRQTMNTEALF. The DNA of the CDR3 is TGTGCCACCCAGAGACAGACCATGAACACTGAAGCTCTCTTT.

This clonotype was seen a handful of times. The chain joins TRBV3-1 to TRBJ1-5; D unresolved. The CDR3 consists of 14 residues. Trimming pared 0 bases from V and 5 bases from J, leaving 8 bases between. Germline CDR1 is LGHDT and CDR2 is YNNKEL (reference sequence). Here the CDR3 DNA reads TGTGCCAGCAGCCAAGAGGTGGGTGATCAGCCCCAGCATTTT. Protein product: CASSQEVGDQPQHF.

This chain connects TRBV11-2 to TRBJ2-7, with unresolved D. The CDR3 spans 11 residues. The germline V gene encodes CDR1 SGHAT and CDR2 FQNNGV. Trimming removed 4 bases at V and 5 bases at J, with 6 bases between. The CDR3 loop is CASSSRNEQYF. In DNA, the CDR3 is TGTGCCAGCAGCTCCCGGAACGAGCAGTACTTC.

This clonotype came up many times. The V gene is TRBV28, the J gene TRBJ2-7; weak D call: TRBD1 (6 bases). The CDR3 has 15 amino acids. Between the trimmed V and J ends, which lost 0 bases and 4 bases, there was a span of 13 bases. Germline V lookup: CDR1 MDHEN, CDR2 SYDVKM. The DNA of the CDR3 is TGTGCCAGCAGTTTATGGGACAGAAAGATTTACGAGCAGTACTTC. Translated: CASSLWDRKIYEQYF.

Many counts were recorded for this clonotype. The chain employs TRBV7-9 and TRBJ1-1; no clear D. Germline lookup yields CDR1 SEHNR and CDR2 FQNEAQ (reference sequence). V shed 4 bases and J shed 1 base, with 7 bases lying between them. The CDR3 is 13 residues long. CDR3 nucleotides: TGTGCCAGCAGCTACGCAGGGAACACTGAAGCTTTCTTT. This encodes CASSYAGNTEAFF.

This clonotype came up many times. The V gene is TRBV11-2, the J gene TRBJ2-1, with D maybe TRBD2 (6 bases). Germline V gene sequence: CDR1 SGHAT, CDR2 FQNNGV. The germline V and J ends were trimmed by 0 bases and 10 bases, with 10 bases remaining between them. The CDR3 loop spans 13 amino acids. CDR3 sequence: CASSLDDAGEQFF. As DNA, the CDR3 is TGTGCCAGCAGCTTAGATGATGCGGGAGAGCAGTTCTTC.

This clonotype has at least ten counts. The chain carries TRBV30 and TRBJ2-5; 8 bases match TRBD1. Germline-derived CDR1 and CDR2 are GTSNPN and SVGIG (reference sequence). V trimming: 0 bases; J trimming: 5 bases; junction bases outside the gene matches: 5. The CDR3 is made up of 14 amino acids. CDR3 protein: CAWSVQGGGETQYF. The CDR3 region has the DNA TGTGCCTGGAGTGTACAGGGGGGCGGGGAGACCCAGTACTTC.

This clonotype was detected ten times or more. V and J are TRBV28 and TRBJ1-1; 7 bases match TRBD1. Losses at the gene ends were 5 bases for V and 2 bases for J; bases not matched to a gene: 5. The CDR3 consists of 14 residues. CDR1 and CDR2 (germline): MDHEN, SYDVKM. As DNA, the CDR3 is TGTGCCAGCAGTATGGGACAGCTAAACACTGAAGCTTTCTTT. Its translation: CASSMGQLNTEAFF. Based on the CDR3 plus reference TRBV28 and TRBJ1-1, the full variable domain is DVKVTQSSRYLVKRTGEKVFLECVQDMDHENMFWYRQDPGLGLRLIYFSYDVKMKEKGDIPEGYSVSREKKERFSLILESASTNQTSMYLCASSMGQLNTEAFFGQGTRLTVV.

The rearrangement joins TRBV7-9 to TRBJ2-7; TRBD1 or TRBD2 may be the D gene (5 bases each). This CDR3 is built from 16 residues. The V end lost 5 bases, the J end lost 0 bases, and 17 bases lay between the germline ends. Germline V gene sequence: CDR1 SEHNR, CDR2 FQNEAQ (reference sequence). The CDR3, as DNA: TGTGCCAGCAGCCCCCCTGGGGGTTCCAGCTCCTACGAGCAGTACTTC. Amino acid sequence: CASSPPGGSSSYEQYF.

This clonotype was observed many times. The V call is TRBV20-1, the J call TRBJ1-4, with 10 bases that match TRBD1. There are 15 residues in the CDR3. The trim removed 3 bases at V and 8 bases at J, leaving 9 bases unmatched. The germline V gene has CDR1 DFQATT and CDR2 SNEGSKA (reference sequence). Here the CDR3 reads CSARRPGTGVEKLFF. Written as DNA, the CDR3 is TGCAGTGCTAGGCGTCCCGGGACAGGGGTAGAAAAACTGTTTTTT.

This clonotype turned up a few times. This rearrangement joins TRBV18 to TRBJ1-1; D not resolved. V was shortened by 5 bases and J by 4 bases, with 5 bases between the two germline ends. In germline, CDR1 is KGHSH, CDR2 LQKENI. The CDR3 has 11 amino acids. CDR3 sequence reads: CASSGVTEAFF. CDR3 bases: TGTGCCAGCTCAGGGGTCACTGAAGCTTTCTTT. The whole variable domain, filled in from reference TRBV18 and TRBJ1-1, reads NAGVMQNPRHLVRRRGQEARLRCSPMKGHSHVYWYRQLPEEGLKFMVYLQKENIIDESGMPKERFSAEFPKEGPSILRIQQVVRGDSAAYFCASSGVTEAFFGQGTRLTVV.

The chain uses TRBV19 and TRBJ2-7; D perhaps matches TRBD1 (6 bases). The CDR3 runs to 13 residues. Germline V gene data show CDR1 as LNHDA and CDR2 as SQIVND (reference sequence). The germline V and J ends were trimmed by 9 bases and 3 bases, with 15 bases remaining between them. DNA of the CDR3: TGTGCCAGCTCGAGGGACACCAACTACGAGCAGTACTTC. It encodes CASSRDTNYEQYF.

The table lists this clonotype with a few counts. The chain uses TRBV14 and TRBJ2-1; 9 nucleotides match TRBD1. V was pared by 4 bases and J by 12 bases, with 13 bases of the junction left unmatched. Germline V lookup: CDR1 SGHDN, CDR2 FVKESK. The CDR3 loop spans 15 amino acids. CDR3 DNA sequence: TGTGCCAGCAGCCGAGGACAGGGGTATAGTCTATGGCAGTTCTTC. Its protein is CASSRGQGYSLWQFF. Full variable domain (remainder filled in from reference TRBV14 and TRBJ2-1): EAGVTQFPSHSVIEKGQTVTLRCDPISGHDNLYWYRRVMGKEIKFLLHFVKESKQDESGMPNNRFLAERTGGTYSTLKVQPAELEDSGVYFCASSRGQGYSLWQFFGPGTRLTVL.

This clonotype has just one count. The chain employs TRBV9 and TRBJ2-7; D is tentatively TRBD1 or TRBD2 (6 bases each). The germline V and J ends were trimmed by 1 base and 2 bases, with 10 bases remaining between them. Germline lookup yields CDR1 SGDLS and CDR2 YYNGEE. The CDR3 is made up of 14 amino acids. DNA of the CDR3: TGTGCCAGCAGCGTAAGACGGGGGCCCTACGAGCAGTACTTC. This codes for CASSVRRGPYEQYF.

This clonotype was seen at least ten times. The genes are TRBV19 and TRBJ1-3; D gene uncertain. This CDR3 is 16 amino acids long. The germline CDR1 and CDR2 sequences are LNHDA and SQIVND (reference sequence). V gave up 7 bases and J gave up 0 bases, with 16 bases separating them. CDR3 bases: TGTGCCAGTAAGAAGGGTAGAGGATCCTCTGGAAACACCATATATTTT. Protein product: CASKKGRGSSGNTIYF.

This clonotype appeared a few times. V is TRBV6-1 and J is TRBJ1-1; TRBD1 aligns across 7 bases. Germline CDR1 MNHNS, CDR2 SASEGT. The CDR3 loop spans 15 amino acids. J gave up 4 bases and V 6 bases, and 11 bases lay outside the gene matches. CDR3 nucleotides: TGTGCCAGCAGCCCAATGGGACAGAGCGGCACTGAAGCTTTCTTT. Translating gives CASSPMGQSGTEAFF.

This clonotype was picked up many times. CDR3 residues: CASRAGGVSTEAFF. The CDR3 DNA reads as TGTGCCAGCAGAGCAGGGGGCGTAAGCACTGAAGCTTTCTTT. The rearrangement links TRBV28 to TRBJ1-1; 8 nucleotides line up with TRBD1. The CDR3 runs to 14 residues. The J segment lost 4 bases and the V segment lost 6 bases, leaving 7 bases of the junction unmatched. Germline CDR1 and CDR2: MDHEN and SYDVKM.

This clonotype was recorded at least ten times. The CDR3 DNA is TGTGCCAGCAGCCAAGAAGGGCTAGTAGGGCATTTCAACAATGAGCAGTTCTTC. Translation gives CASSQEGLVGHFNNEQFF. The chain carries TRBV3-1 and TRBJ2-1; no reliable D call. Germline V gene lookup returns CDR1 LGHDT and CDR2 YNNKEL (reference sequence). CDR3 length: 18 amino acids. Trimming shortened V by 0 bases and J by 5 bases, and 20 bases separated the two germline ends.

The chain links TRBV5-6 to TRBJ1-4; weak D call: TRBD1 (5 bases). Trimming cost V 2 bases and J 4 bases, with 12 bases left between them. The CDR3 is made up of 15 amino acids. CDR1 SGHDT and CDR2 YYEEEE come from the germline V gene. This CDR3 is CASSLQEPGNEKLFF. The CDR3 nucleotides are TGTGCCAGCAGCTTACAGGAGCCCGGTAATGAAAAACTGTTTTTT.

CDR3 region: CASSLDRGGFNEQFF. CDR3 nucleotides: TGTGCCAGCAGCTTAGATCGGGGAGGGTTTAATGAGCAGTTCTTC. This sequence joins TRBV7-9 and TRBJ2-1, with TRBD2 identical over 7 bases. Germline V gene sequence: CDR1 SEHNR, CDR2 FQNEAQ (reference sequence). This CDR3 contains 15 residues. Germline trimming cut 1 base from V and 7 bases from J; bases unmatched to any gene: 7.

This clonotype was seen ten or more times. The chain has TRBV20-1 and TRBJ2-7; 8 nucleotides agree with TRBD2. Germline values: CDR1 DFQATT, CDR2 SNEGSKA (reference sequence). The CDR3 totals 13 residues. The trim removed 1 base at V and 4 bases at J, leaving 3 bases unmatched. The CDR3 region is CSARVGLVYEQYF. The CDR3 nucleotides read TGCAGTGCTAGAGTGGGACTAGTGTACGAGCAGTACTTC.

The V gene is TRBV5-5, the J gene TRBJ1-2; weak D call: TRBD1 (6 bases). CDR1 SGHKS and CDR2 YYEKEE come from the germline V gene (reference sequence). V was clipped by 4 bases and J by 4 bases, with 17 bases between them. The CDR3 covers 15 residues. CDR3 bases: TGTGCCAGCAGCGACTATCGCCGGGGGCCCTATGGCTACACCTTC. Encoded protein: CASSDYRRGPYGYTF.

The CDR3: CASSVFPPGGAHSPLHF. DNA for the CDR3: TGTGCCAGCAGTGTTTTTCCCCCGGGGGGGGCGCATTCACCCCTCCACTTT. The gene calls are TRBV6-1 and TRBJ1-6; D may be TRBD1 (6 bases). Germline assignment: CDR1 MNHNS and CDR2 SASEGT. V shed 4 bases and J shed 8 bases, with 21 bases lying between them. This CDR3 is built from 17 residues.

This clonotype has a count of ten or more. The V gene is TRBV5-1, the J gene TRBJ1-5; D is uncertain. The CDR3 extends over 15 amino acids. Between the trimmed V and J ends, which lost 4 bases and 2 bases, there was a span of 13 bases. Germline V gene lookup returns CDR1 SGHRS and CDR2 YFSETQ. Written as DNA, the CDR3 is TGCGCCAGCAGCCTGGGTACAGTCGGCAATCAGCCCCAGCATTTT. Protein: CASSLGTVGNQPQHF.